This TCR beta chain was retrieved from a study of CD8+ T cells in alopecia areata. Turning to the study itself: Oral tofacitinib, 5 to 10 mg twice daily, was given in an open-label trial.

The CDR3 has 15 amino acids. Germline assignment: CDR1 SGHRS and CDR2 YFSETQ. The trim removed 4 bases at V and 3 bases at J, leaving 6 bases unmatched. Isolated RNA was reverse transcribed into cDNA used as the sequencing template. The assay was immunoSEQ multiplex PCR, and TCRdb's table has in-frame clones only and misses some. This table has 90,000 to 100,000 clones, 41% appearing once. V and J are TRBV5-1 and TRBJ1-5; TRBD1 matches at 8 bases. The sample taken for sequencing was CD4+ T cells sorted from blood. The source of this sequence is a human donor with alopecia areata. The CDR3 DNA sequence: TGCGCCAGCAGCCGGACAGGGTCCGTCAATCAGCCCCAGCATTTT. This encodes CASSRTGSVNQPQHF.